This entry describes one TCR beta chain. This sample is part of a study of cytomegalovirus exposure and HLA in healthy donors. PCR used 60 Vbeta primers and 13 Jbeta primers. The protocol was immunoSEQ multiplex PCR, while the TCRdb copy is restricted to in-frame clones and leaves out a portion. This sample's table reports around 27,000 clones. Germline V gene data show CDR1 as SGHRS and CDR2 as YFSETQ. This CDR3 has 15 residues. V gave up 4 bases and J gave up 3 bases, with 16 bases separating them. The source material was PBMCs. This TCR derives from a man aged 25-40 years in good health and CMV-seronegative. The V and J genes are TRBV5-1 and TRBJ1-2, with D maybe TRBD1 (5 bases). The CDR3 loop reads CASSPEFKGYYGYTF. In DNA, the CDR3 is TGCGCCAGCAGCCCTGAATTTAAGGGGTACTATGGCTACACCTTC.